Each of the 18 T cell receptor beta chains below was sequenced from the same sample in a study of T-cell reconstitution after alpha-beta-depleted transplantation in children. Unique molecular identifiers tagged the TCRbeta library. TCRdb itself ran the PCR reads through MiXCR, one entry per CDR3 protein. The sample lists about 270,000 distinct CDR3 sequences, over 8% occurring once. Sample: PBMCs from the stem cell graft donor, taken from the stem cell graft. These receptors all stem from a human donor who donated a stem cell graft to a child with SCID.

Here the CDR3 DNA reads TGCAGTGCTAGAGATCGCGGACCTCATGGCTACACCTTC. Translating gives CSARDRGPHGYTF. The rearrangement links TRBV20-1 to TRBJ1-2; D not resolved. With 0 bases removed from V and 6 bases from J, the gap between germline ends came to 11 bases. In germline, CDR1 is DFQATT, CDR2 SNEGSKA (reference sequence). The CDR3 contains 13 residues.

The chain combines TRBV10-3 with TRBJ2-3, with 7 bases lining up with TRBD1. The CDR3 has 14 amino acids. Germline V CDR1 and CDR2: ENHRY, SYGVKD. Unmatched junction bases numbered 6, after V lost 6 bases and J lost 3 bases. CDR3 DNA: TGTGCCATCAGGCGACAGGGATCGACAGATACGCAGTATTTT. Its translation is CAIRRQGSTDTQYF.

Here the CDR3 DNA reads TGTGCCAGCAGCTCGATGGGAGGGGGGACTGAAGCTTTCTTT. Protein sequence: CASSSMGGGTEAFF. This chain uses TRBV5-5 with TRBJ1-1; D might be TRBD1 (6 bases). Trimming shortened V by 3 bases and J by 5 bases, and 14 bases separated the two germline ends. CDR1 is SGHKS, CDR2 YYEKEE, per germline (reference sequence). The CDR3 is 14 residues long.

This clonotype was seen only a few times. The V and J genes are TRBV3-1 and TRBJ1-4; D not certain. The CDR3 extends over 11 amino acids. Germline assignment: CDR1 LGHDT and CDR2 YNNKEL (reference sequence). Deletions cut 1 base from V and 10 bases from J, with 4 bases between. The CDR3 DNA is TGTGCCAGCAGCCAAGGGGGAAAACTGTTTTTT. It codes for CASSQGGKLFF. The full variable domain, in which reference TRBV3-1 and TRBJ1-4 provide the parts outside the CDR3, is DTAVSQTPKYLVTQMGNDKSIKCEQNLGHDTMYWYKQDSKKFLKIMFSYNNKELIINETVPNRFSPKSPDKAHLNLHINSLELGDSAVYFCASSQGGKLFFGSGTQLSVL.

This clonotype was recorded a few times. The rearrangement links TRBV3-1 to TRBJ2-1, with D maybe TRBD1 (6 bases). Germline CDR1 LGHDT, CDR2 YNNKEL (reference sequence). The CDR3 loop spans 15 amino acids. The V gene lost 1 base and the J gene lost 7 bases, with 14 bases spanning the gap. Here the CDR3 reads CASSQVPQGTNEQFF. The CDR3 nucleotides read TGTGCCAGCAGCCAAGTTCCTCAGGGGACGAATGAGCAGTTCTTC.

The V and J genes are TRBV7-7 and TRBJ2-1; 8 bases are shared with TRBD1. The CDR3 runs 16 residues. Germline lookup yields CDR1 SSHAT and CDR2 FNYEAQ (reference sequence). The V and J ends lost 3 bases and 2 bases, in that order; junction bases with no gene match: 6. Here the CDR3 DNA reads TGTGCCAGCAGCTTCCGACAGGGGCCCCCCTACAATGAGCAGTTCTTC. Its protein product is CASSFRQGPPYNEQFF. The full variable domain, its missing parts supplied by reference TRBV7-7 and TRBJ2-1, is GAGVSQSPRYKVTKRGQDVTLRCDPISSHATLYWYQQALGQGPEFLTYFNYEAQPDKSGLPSDRFSAERPEGSISTLTIQRTEQRDSAMYRCASSFRQGPPYNEQFFGPGTRLTVL.

This clonotype has more than one count but fewer than ten. The rearrangement links TRBV6-5 to TRBJ1-1, with a weak D call TRBD1 (6 bases). The V gene's germline CDR1 is MNHEY and CDR2 SVGAGI. V was cut by 5 bases and J by 1 base, with 14 bases left in between. The CDR3 contains 15 residues. CDR3 region: CASSTHLRGNTEAFF. The DNA for the CDR3 is TGTGCCAGCAGTACTCACCTCAGGGGGAACACTGAAGCTTTCTTT.

This clonotype was picked up a small number of times. CDR3 nucleotides: TGTGCCATCAGTGAGTGGGTAGGGGGCAAGAACGAGCAGTACTTC. Encoded protein: CAISEWVGGKNEQYF. The chain carries TRBV10-3 and TRBJ2-7; 7 nucleotides line up with TRBD1. The germline gives CDR1 ENHRY, CDR2 SYGVKD. V lost 1 base, J lost 5 bases, and 8 bases stayed unmatched. The CDR3 runs to 15 residues.

In its sample, this clonotype was seen many times. The chain joins TRBV6-4 to TRBJ2-1, with 13 bases matching TRBD2. J lost 8 bases, V lost 0 bases, and 1 base had no gene match. The CDR3 sequence is 15 residues long. CDR1 and CDR2 from the germline V gene are MRHNA and SNTAGT. The CDR3 nucleotides are TGTGCCAGCAGTGACTCACTAGCGGGGGGGCATGAGCAGTTCTTC. It encodes CASSDSLAGGHEQFF.

The V call is TRBV9, the J call TRBJ2-6, with D uncertain. V was shortened by 3 bases and J by 0 bases, with 7 bases between the two germline ends. Germline CDR1 reads SGDLS; CDR2 reads YYNGEE. The CDR3 has 15 residues. CDR3 in amino acids: CASSAMSSGANVLTF. CDR3 nucleotides: TGTGCCAGCAGCGCAATGAGCTCTGGGGCCAACGTCCTGACTTTC.

Only a few counts were recorded for this clonotype. CDR3 sequence: CAISESRGVTDTQYF. The CDR3 nucleotides read TGTGCCATCAGTGAGTCGAGGGGGGTGACAGATACGCAGTATTTT. J is TRBJ2-3 and V is TRBV10-3; the D call may be TRBD1 or TRBD2 (6 bases each). Between the trimmed V and J ends, which lost 0 bases and 3 bases, there was a span of 10 bases. The germline V gene encodes CDR1 ENHRY and CDR2 SYGVKD. The CDR3 is 15 amino acids.

Only a few counts were recorded for this clonotype. The rearrangement links TRBV6-2 or TRBV6-3 to TRBJ1-5; D gene unclear. The ends were cut back, 2 bases at V and 5 bases at J, with 4 bases in the middle. Per germline, CDR1 MNHEY and CDR2 SVGEGT. The CDR3 contains 12 residues. The CDR3 coding sequence is TGTGCCAGCAGTTACGTTTATCAGCCCCAGCATTTT. Translating gives CASSYVYQPQHF.

This chain connects TRBV18 to TRBJ2-7, with 11 bases that match TRBD1. Germline trimming cut 0 bases from V and 7 bases from J; bases unmatched to any gene: 8. The length of the CDR3 is 16 residues. The germline V gene has CDR1 KGHSH and CDR2 LQKENI. As DNA, the CDR3 is TGTGCCAGCTCACCACCGGAGTGGACAGGGGGCCATGAGCAGTACTTC. It yields the protein CASSPPEWTGGHEQYF.

The genes are TRBV7-9 and TRBJ2-5; no firm D call. V was shortened by 5 bases and J by 0 bases, with 7 bases between the two germline ends. The CDR3 covers 13 residues. Germline V CDR1 and CDR2: SEHNR, FQNEAQ (reference sequence). CDR3 coding DNA: TGTGCCAGCAGCCCACGTGACCAAGAGACCCAGTACTTC. The encoded protein is CASSPRDQETQYF.

This clonotype was found many times. J is TRBJ2-3 and V is TRBV11-2, with D perhaps TRBD2 (6 bases). The V end was cut by 0 bases, the J end by 0 bases, with 16 bases between. The CDR3 has 18 residues. CDR1 is SGHAT and CDR2 is FQNNGV in the germline V gene. The CDR3 DNA follows: TGTGCCAGCAGCTTAGACGGCCTAGCGATCACTAGCACAGATACGCAGTATTTT. As protein: CASSLDGLAITSTDTQYF. Combining the CDR3 with reference TRBV11-2 and TRBJ2-3 gives the whole variable domain EAGVAQSPRYKIIEKRQSVAFWCNPISGHATLYWYQQILGQGPKLLIQFQNNGVVDDSQLPKDRFSAERLKGVDSTLKIQPAKLEDSAVYLCASSLDGLAITSTDTQYFGPGTRLTVL.

The table lists this clonotype with many counts. The chain joins TRBV12-3 or TRBV12-4 to TRBJ2-7; the match to TRBD1 covers 10 bases. The ends lost 7 bases at V and 7 bases at J; junction bases unmatched: 4. The CDR3 has 12 residues. CDR3 bases: TGTGCCAGCAAAGACAGGGGGCCTGAGCAGTACTTC. Its translation: CASKDRGPEQYF.

This chain connects TRBV12-3 or TRBV12-4 to TRBJ1-5, with a weak D call TRBD1 (6 bases). V was trimmed by 5 bases and J by 4 bases, leaving 9 bases between them. CDR3 length: 13 residues. This chain's CDR3 is CASSGQINQPQHF. CDR3 in DNA: TGTGCCAGCAGTGGACAGATTAATCAGCCCCAGCATTTT.

The chain joins TRBV20-1 to TRBJ2-3, with 7 bases lining up with TRBD2. CDR3 length: 15 amino acids. Germline CDR1 reads DFQATT; CDR2 reads SNEGSKA (reference sequence). Unmatched junction bases numbered 11, after V lost 6 bases and J lost 2 bases. CDR3 in amino acids: CSASPSWDYTDTQYF. The CDR3 nucleotides are TGCAGTGCCAGCCCTAGCTGGGACTACACAGATACGCAGTATTTT.